This T cell receptor (beta chain) was captured in a study of blood T cell repertoires in COVID-19. Overall study context: Specimens from acute and convalescent COVID-19 originated in the United States, Italy and Spain. Sample material is recorded as cDNA or gDNA derived from T cells, B-cell-depleted T cells, or PBMCs.

The CDR3 covers 15 residues. Germline V gene data show CDR1 as SGHRS and CDR2 as YFSETQ. Trimming removed 4 bases at V and 2 bases at J, with 15 bases between. Authors' data handling: Scientists estimated how many nucleated cells there were by amplifying reference gene primers. The method was immunoSEQ multiplex PCR; TCRdb's version includes in-frame clones alone and lacks a portion of them. V and J calls and clone size are copied from that table; D and trimming were computed from the DNA. The sample shows about 410,000 clones, 70% to 90% of them seen only once. The sequence was obtained from a woman in her 30s with active or convalescent COVID-19. The rearrangement uses TRBV5-1 and TRBJ1-1; TRBD1 is a possible D gene (6 bases). Sequenced material: peripheral blood. CDR3 bases: TGCGCCAGCAGCACGGGACATTCCGGAAACACTGAAGCTTTCTTT. Its translation is CASSTGHSGNTEAFF.